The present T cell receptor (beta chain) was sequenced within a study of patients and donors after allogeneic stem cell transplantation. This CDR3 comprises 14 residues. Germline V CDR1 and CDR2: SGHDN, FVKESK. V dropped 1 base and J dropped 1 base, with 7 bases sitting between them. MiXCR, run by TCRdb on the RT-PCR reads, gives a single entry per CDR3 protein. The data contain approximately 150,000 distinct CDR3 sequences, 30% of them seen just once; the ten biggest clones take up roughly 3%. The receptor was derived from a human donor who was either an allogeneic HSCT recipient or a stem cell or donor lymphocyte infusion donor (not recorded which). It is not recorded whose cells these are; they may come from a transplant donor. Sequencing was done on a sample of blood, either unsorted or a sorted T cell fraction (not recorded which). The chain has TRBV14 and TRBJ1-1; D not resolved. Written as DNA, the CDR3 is TGTGCCAGCAGCCAAGTGCATGAGAACACTGAAGCTTTCTTT. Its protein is CASSQVHENTEAFF.